Sequencing of this T cell receptor (beta chain) was carried out in a study of T cell responses to AZD1222 COVID-19 vaccine. Study-wide results and caveats: Repertoire samples came only from after the peak T cell response. At 160-218 and 743-854, vaccine-associated CD4 TCRs were dominant, and they spanned spike.

TCRdb keeps only in-frame clones here, not all; method: immunoSEQ multiplex PCR. The sample carries 190,000 or so clones, approximately 94% recorded once. The CDR3 contains 14 residues. The germline gives CDR1 KGHSH, CDR2 LQKENI. The V and J ends lost 6 bases and 8 bases, in that order; junction bases with no gene match: 8. Concerning this clone itself: Its target is unknown.

The source of this sequence is an adult who received the AZD1222 COVID-19 vaccine. The sample was peripheral blood, taken 28 days after the second AZD1222 dose. The chain combines TRBV18 with TRBJ1-4; 8 nucleotides line up with TRBD1. CDR3 nucleotide sequence: TGTGCCAGCTCGCCGACAGGGGAAGTAGAAAAACTGTTTTTT. Translation gives CASSPTGEVEKLFF.